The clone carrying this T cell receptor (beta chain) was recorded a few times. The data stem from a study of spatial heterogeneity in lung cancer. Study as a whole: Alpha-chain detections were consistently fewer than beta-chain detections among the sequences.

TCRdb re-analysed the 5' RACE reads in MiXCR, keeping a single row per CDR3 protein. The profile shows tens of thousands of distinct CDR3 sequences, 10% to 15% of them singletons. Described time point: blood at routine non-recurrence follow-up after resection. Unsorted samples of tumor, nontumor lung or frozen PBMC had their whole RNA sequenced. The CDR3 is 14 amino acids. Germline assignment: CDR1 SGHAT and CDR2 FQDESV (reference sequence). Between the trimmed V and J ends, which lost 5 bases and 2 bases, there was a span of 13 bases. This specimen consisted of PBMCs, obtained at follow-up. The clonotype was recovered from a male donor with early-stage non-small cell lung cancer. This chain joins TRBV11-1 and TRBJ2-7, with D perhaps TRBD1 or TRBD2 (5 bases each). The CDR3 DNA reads TGTGCCAGCAGCCGGGACCCCCAAACCTACGAGCAGTACTTC. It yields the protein CASSRDPQTYEQYF. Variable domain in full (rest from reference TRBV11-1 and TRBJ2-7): EAEVAQSPRYKITEKSQAVAFWCDPISGHATLYWYRQILGQGPELLVQFQDESVVDDSQLPKDRFSAERLKGVDSTLKIQPAELGDSAMYLCASSRDPQTYEQYFGPGTRLTVT.